This is a list of T cell receptor beta chains from one sample in a study of PD-1 blockade in classical Hodgkin lymphoma. The protocol was immunoSEQ multiplex PCR, while the TCRdb copy is restricted to in-frame clones and leaves out a portion. The table shows approximately 24,000 clones, with about four fifths occurring only once. Source: peripheral blood mononuclear cells (PBMCs), taken before the fourth cycle of nivolumab. All receptors come from a human donor with classical Hodgkin lymphoma. CDR3s include the opening cysteine and the closing phenylalanine or tryptophan. The D gene is left open where the match is weak. Only part of the rows carry a size: once, few, many, or a class if the clone is expanded.

J gene: TRBJ2-7
V gene: TRBV18
clone size: once
D gene: -
CDR3 DNA: TGTGCCAGCTCACCGCGGGACTTCTACGAGCAGTACTTC
CDR3 protein: CASSPRDFYEQYF

J gene: TRBJ1-3
V gene: TRBV5-6
clone size: -
D gene: -
CDR3 DNA: TGTGCCAGCAGCTTGGGACCCGGGTCTGGAAACACCATATATTTT
CDR3 protein: CASSLGPGSGNTIYF

J gene: TRBJ1-2
V gene: TRBV2
clone size: -
D gene: TRBD1
CDR3 DNA: TGTGCCAGCAGTGAAGCGGCCGGGACAGCAACTAGATATGGCTACACCTTC
CDR3 protein: CASSEAAGTATRYGYTF

J gene: TRBJ1-1
V gene: TRBV28
clone size: few
D gene: -
CDR3 DNA: TGTGCCAGCAGGCCCCAGGGACTATGGGGGGCTTTCTTT
CDR3 protein: CASRPQGLWGAFF

J gene: TRBJ1-4
V gene: TRBV5-1
clone size: few
D gene: -
CDR3 DNA: TGCGCCAGCAGCTTGGACGGCAGGTCCTTTTCTGAACTGTTTTTT
CDR3 protein: CASSLDGRSFSELFF

J gene: TRBJ2-7
V gene: TRBV27
clone size: -
D gene: TRBD1
CDR3 DNA: TGTGCCAGCAGTCCGTCAGGGGGCTACGAGCAGTACTTC
CDR3 protein: CASSPSGGYEQYF

J gene: TRBJ2-1
V gene: TRBV6-1
clone size: -
D gene: -
CDR3 DNA: TGTGCCAGCAGTGTGCTGGCTAGCCCGGATGCTGAGCAGTTCTTC
CDR3 protein: CASSVLASPDAEQFF

J gene: TRBJ2-7
V gene: TRBV6-5
clone size: -
D gene: -
CDR3 DNA: TGTGCCAGCAGTTACGGCAGGTTTACTTACGAGCAGTACTTC
CDR3 protein: CASSYGRFTYEQYF

J gene: TRBJ2-1
V gene: TRBV19
clone size: few
D gene: TRBD1
CDR3 DNA: TGTGCCAGTAGTATAGGACCCCCGGACAGGGGCCCCTACAATGAGCAGTTCTTC
CDR3 protein: CASSIGPPDRGPYNEQFF

J gene: TRBJ2-3
V gene: TRBV4-1
clone size: -
D gene: -
CDR3 DNA: TGCGCCAGCAAAAAAGTGGGGGGGCCTAGAGATACGCAGTATTTT
CDR3 protein: CASKKVGGPRDTQYF

J gene: TRBJ2-1
V gene: TRBV30
clone size: -
D gene: -
CDR3 DNA: TGTGCCTGGAGTCATGTGGCAGGGGGGGACAATGAGCAGTTCTTC
CDR3 protein: CAWSHVAGGDNEQFF